The next 15 T cell receptor beta chains were all read from a single sample in a study of technical replicates of blood from several donors. Sequenced by immunoSEQ multiplex PCR; TCRdb stores in-frame clones only, minus some. This sample has about 68,000 clones, with 95% to 97% found just once. Sequencing was done on a sample of T cells isolated from PBMCs. These receptors all stem from a human donor in good health.

This chain joins TRBV6-4 and TRBJ2-3, with 8 bases lining up with TRBD1. The CDR3 has 15 residues. Trimming at V came to 6 bases and at J to 2 bases, leaving 7 bases not matched to a gene. From germline, CDR1 is MRHNA and CDR2 SNTAGT. The CDR3 sequence: CASRGQALSTDTQYF. CDR3 nucleotides: TGTGCCAGCAGGGGACAGGCCCTCTCCACAGATACGCAGTATTTT.

DNA for the CDR3: TGTGCCATCGCCGGGACAGGGCCCAACTATGGCTACACCTTC. It translates to CAIAGTGPNYGYTF. The chain uses TRBV10-3 and TRBJ1-2; 9 nucleotides agree with TRBD1. The junction had 6 bases not matched to a gene; V was cut back by 8 bases and J by 2 bases. Per germline, CDR1 ENHRY and CDR2 SYGVKD. The CDR3 is made up of 14 amino acids.

The chain has TRBV11-3 and TRBJ2-7, with 9 positions matching TRBD1. Germline values: CDR1 SGHNT, CDR2 YENEEA. The CDR3 extends over 10 amino acids. The J segment lost 8 bases and the V segment lost 8 bases, leaving 1 base of the junction unmatched. CDR3 amino acids: CASGQGKQYF. CDR3 nucleotide sequence: TGTGCCAGCGGACAGGGGAAGCAGTACTTC.

The chain carries TRBV10-1 and TRBJ1-1; D is unclear. Germline CDR1 and CDR2: WNHNN and SYGVQD (reference sequence). This CDR3 comprises 15 residues. The V end was cut by 4 bases, the J end by 4 bases, with 16 bases between. The CDR3 reads CASSGKTAGGTEAFF. The CDR3 DNA sequence: TGCGCCAGCAGTGGTAAGACCGCAGGAGGCACTGAAGCTTTCTTT.

The chain links TRBV14 to TRBJ2-7, with 11 bases lining up with TRBD2. Trimming took 5 bases from V and 2 from J; bases not matched to a gene: 5. The CDR3 length is 15 residues. Germline V gene sequence: CDR1 SGHDN, CDR2 FVKESK. The CDR3 DNA sequence: TGTGCCAGCAGCAAGGGACTAGCGGTAACCTACGAGCAGTACTTC. It translates to CASSKGLAVTYEQYF.

The chain uses TRBV4-2 and TRBJ1-1, with unresolved D. V lost 5 bases and J lost 2, with 12 bases in between. CDR1 and CDR2 from the germline V gene are LGHNA and YNFKEQ. CDR3 length: 14 amino acids. CDR3 loop: CASSRTAANTEAFF. CDR3 bases: TGTGCCAGCAGCAGAACAGCAGCCAACACTGAAGCTTTCTTT.

V and J are TRBV9 and TRBJ2-2; TRBD1 matches at 10 bases. The V segment lost 1 base and the J segment 8 bases; nucleotides outside the gene matches: 8. Germline CDR1 reads SGDLS; CDR2 reads YYNGEE. The CDR3 spans 16 residues. CDR3 amino acids: CASSVRQGAPAGELFF. For the CDR3, the DNA is TGTGCCAGCAGCGTACGACAGGGGGCCCCGGCGGGGGAGCTGTTTTTT.

This rearrangement joins TRBV5-1 to TRBJ1-5, with D perhaps TRBD1 (5 bases). Trimming shortened V by 0 bases and J by 4 bases, and 11 bases separated the two germline ends. The CDR3 is 15 residues long. Germline V lookup: CDR1 SGHRS, CDR2 YFSETQ. In DNA, the CDR3 is TGCGCCAGCAGCTTGGGCTTGGAGGGGAATCAGCCCCAGCATTTT. Its translation is CASSLGLEGNQPQHF.

The CDR3 DNA is TGCGCCAGCAGCCAACCTATGGGGCAGATACTAAACACTGAAGCTTTCTTT. This sequence encodes CASSQPMGQILNTEAFF. The chain combines TRBV4-1 with TRBJ1-1, with D maybe TRBD1 (5 bases). Per germline, CDR1 MGHRA and CDR2 YSYEKL. The CDR3 has 17 amino acids. Trimming left V 2 bases short and J 2 bases short, with 18 bases between.

V and J are TRBV6-5 and TRBJ1-2; 9 nucleotides match TRBD1. This CDR3 comprises 15 residues. V dropped 0 bases and J dropped 8; count of bases not matched to a gene: 7. The germline V gene encodes CDR1 MNHEY and CDR2 SVGAGI. The DNA for the CDR3 is TGTGCCAGCAGTTACTCCGGGACAGGGTTAGGCGGCTACACCTTC. This sequence encodes CASSYSGTGLGGYTF.

This chain links TRBV23-1 with TRBJ2-3, with TRBD1 matching 9 bases. TRBV23-1 is noted as an ORF with a role that remains uncertain. The trim removed 5 bases at V and 3 bases at J, leaving 3 bases unmatched. The CDR3 is made up of 14 amino acids. This chain's CDR3 is CASSSGQGTDTQYF. For the CDR3, the DNA is TGCGCCAGCAGTTCCGGACAGGGGACAGATACGCAGTATTTT.

This clone was recorded once. The J gene is TRBJ2-7, the V gene TRBV30; 12 bases are a match to TRBD1. The trim removed 0 bases at V and 7 bases at J, leaving 7 bases unmatched. Per the germline V gene, CDR1 is GTSNPN and CDR2 is SVGIG (reference sequence). There are 15 residues in the CDR3. The CDR3 region has the DNA TGTGCCTGGAGTGTACCGGGACAGGGGGCTTGGGAGCAGTACTTC. Protein product: CAWSVPGQGAWEQYF. The variable domain in full, completed from reference TRBV30 and TRBJ2-7, reads SQTIHQWPATLVQPVGSPLSLECTVEGTSNPNLYWYRQAAGRGLQLLFYSVGIGQISSEVPQNLSASRPQDRQFILSSKKLLLSDSGFYLCAWSVPGQGAWEQYFGPGTRLTVT.

V is TRBV6-5 and J is TRBJ1-1; D is unclear. CDR3 length: 13 residues. From germline, CDR1 is MNHEY and CDR2 SVGAGI. V lost 2 bases, J lost 3 bases, and 7 bases lay in between. The CDR3 DNA sequence: TGTGCCAGCAGTTACGTCCTAGACACTGAAGCTTTCTTT. Translated: CASSYVLDTEAFF.

This clone has a single count. V gene TRBV29-1 combines with J gene TRBJ1-1; D is undetermined. The CDR3 covers 11 residues. V lost 7 bases and J lost 7, with 13 bases in between. The germline V gene has CDR1 SQVTM and CDR2 ANQGSEA. Here the CDR3 DNA reads TGCAGCGCTGGAGAAACAGTTGAAGCTTTCTTT. It translates to CSAGETVEAFF.

This clone was found once. V is TRBV11-2 and J is TRBJ1-4; TRBD1 agrees at 9 bases. Germline V lookup: CDR1 SGHAT, CDR2 FQNNGV. After removal of 2 bases from V and 7 bases from J, the junction contained 5 bases not matched to a gene. This CDR3 has 15 amino acids. The CDR3 is CASSLRGQGREKLFF. The CDR3 bases are TGTGCCAGCAGCTTAAGGGGACAGGGCCGTGAAAAACTGTTTTTT.